This TCR beta chain comes out of a study of T cells after yellow fever vaccination. Study outcomes and limitations: Re-detected after boosting: most primary clones, more than 95% of CD4 and roughly 88% of CD8. Clonotype sharing between CD4 and CD8 compartments was small.

Unmatched junction bases numbered 12, after V lost 5 bases and J lost 7 bases. This CDR3 spans 15 amino acids. Germline assignment: CDR1 PRHDT and CDR2 FYEKMQ (reference sequence). The table lists this clonotype with many counts. The antigen remains unidentified. TCRdb itself ran the 5' RACE reads through MiXCR, one entry per CDR3 protein. The sample includes roughly 27,000 distinct CDR3 sequences, 5% of them seen just once. This sample comprised CD8+ T cells sorted from PBMCs, obtained 10 days after the yellow fever booster vaccination. The chain has TRBV13 and TRBJ2-7; the match to TRBD1 covers 9 bases. This clonotype was sampled from a man aged 25-45 years who received the YFV17D yellow fever vaccine. The CDR3 is CASSLAGQGVWEQYF. Written as DNA, the CDR3 is TGTGCCAGCAGCCTGGCGGGACAGGGAGTATGGGAGCAGTACTTC.